The 4 T cell receptor beta chains given below trace back to one sample, sequenced in a study of Tregs in tolerant kidney transplant recipients. Related graft donors supplied nonmyeloablative bone marrow transplants, and mixed chimerism was transient. Using immunoSEQ multiplex PCR, the repertoire was profiled, and TCRdb retains in-frame clones only, with some absent. The repertoire holds around 86,000 clones, about 91% seen once, with around 1.4% in the top ten. Material: CD4+ T cells from blood (PBMCs), obtained 24 months after the transplant. Receptors were obtained from a human patient who received a combined kidney and bone marrow transplant. The graft donor may have contributed some T cells.

Of note for this clone: Sequence at one end of the junction differs from germline and may be a read error. This chain links TRBV14 with TRBJ2-5; 10 bases agree with TRBD2. Germline V gene sequence: CDR1 SGHDN, CDR2 FVKESK. The CDR3 is made up of 15 amino acids. For the CDR3, the DNA is TGTGCCAGCAGCGTGAGCGGGAGGGGGCAAGAGGCCCAGTACTTC. Amino acids: CASSVSGRGQEAQYF.

This chain connects TRBV15 to TRBJ2-5; D not certain. The germline CDR1 and CDR2 sequences are LNHNV and YYDKDF (reference sequence). Trimming pared 0 bases from V and 2 bases from J, leaving 19 bases between. The length of the CDR3 is 18 residues. The CDR3 reads CATSRDLGASQRQETQYF. DNA for the CDR3: TGTGCCACCAGCAGAGATCTAGGAGCGAGTCAACGACAAGAGACCCAGTACTTC.

V gene TRBV2 combines with J gene TRBJ2-7; 7 nucleotides match TRBD2. Trimming cost V 4 bases and J 6 bases; bases outside gene matches: 0. CDR3 length equals 11 residues. Germline values: CDR1 SNHLY, CDR2 FYNNEI. In nucleotides, the CDR3 is TGTGCCAGCAGTGGGACTAGCGAGCAGTACTTC. This translates into CASSGTSEQYF.

This chain uses TRBV5-1 with TRBJ2-3; 9 bases align to TRBD2. Germline values: CDR1 SGHRS, CDR2 YFSETQ. The CDR3 has 14 amino acids. V dropped 1 base and J dropped 6; count of bases not matched to a gene: 3. The CDR3 is CASSLILAGDTQYF. In DNA form, the CDR3 reads TGCGCCAGCAGCTTGATTCTAGCGGGGGATACGCAGTATTTT.